This T cell receptor beta chain was recovered during a study of cytomegalovirus exposure and HLA in healthy donors. Findings and caveats of the study: Rarity characterized most TCR sequences, yet some public TCRs appeared in many donors. Later on, an analysis found that several of the most significant clusters appeared to be linked to common viral pathogens, which included parvovirus B19. TCR beta chains associated with HLA were, in a later analysis, more clonally expanded than equally common others.

Primers included in the PCR were 60 Vbeta and 13 Jbeta primers. Only in-frame clones appear in the TCRdb table, and some are missing; sequencing was by immunoSEQ multiplex PCR. The top ten clones hold over 2.5% of a sample with 69,000 or so clones, about 70% of them seen once. Trimming pared 3 bases from V and 3 bases from J, leaving 11 bases between. This CDR3 is 14 amino acids long. Germline CDR1 reads KGHSH; CDR2 reads LQKENI. In the case of this clone: The antigen is unknown.

The chain is built from TRBV18 and TRBJ1-1; D is unresolved. Sequencing used PBMCs. The TCR originated in a man aged 18 to 30 in good health and CMV-seronegative. The CDR3 sequence is CASSPFFADTEAFF. The CDR3 DNA sequence: TGTGCCAGCTCACCCTTTTTTGCGGACACTGAAGCTTTCTTT.